These 17 T cell receptor beta chains share one sample of origin, sequenced in a study of T cell changes during pregnancy in multiple sclerosis. Using immunoSEQ multiplex PCR, the repertoire was profiled, and TCRdb retains in-frame clones only, with some absent. The sample lists about 20,000 clones, around 90% seen once, with around 7% in the top ten. Sequences were derived from CD8+ T cells from peripheral blood mononuclear cells, sampled in the third trimester of pregnancy. The receptors here all came from a female donor in good health, enrolled as a control in a pregnancy study.

The V gene is TRBV4-1, the J gene TRBJ1-2; TRBD1 agrees at 9 bases. V dropped 1 base and J dropped 8; count of bases not matched to a gene: 5. The CDR3 is 14 amino acids. Germline values: CDR1 MGHRA, CDR2 YSYEKL. The CDR3 bases are TGCGCCAGCAGCCAAGCCTCAGGACAGGGGGGCTACACCTTC. Its translation is CASSQASGQGGYTF.

The chain employs TRBV6-5 and TRBJ2-7; maybe TRBD2 (6 bases). V lost 6 bases and J 5 bases, leaving 20 bases between the germline ends. The CDR3 covers 15 residues. Germline CDR1 and CDR2: MNHEY and SVGAGI. The CDR3 region is CASSPARASGDEQYF. CDR3 nucleotides: TGTGCCAGCAGCCCGGCAAGGGCTTCGGGGGACGAGCAGTACTTC.

This chain uses TRBV7-9 with TRBJ1-1; perhaps TRBD1 as D (6 bases). With 5 bases removed from V and 3 bases from J, the gap between germline ends came to 16 bases. The CDR3 has 15 residues. From germline, CDR1 is SEHNR and CDR2 FQNEAQ (reference sequence). DNA of the CDR3: TGTGCCAGCAGCCCATATGGGACACTAGACACTGAAGCTTTCTTT. It is translated as CASSPYGTLDTEAFF.

The rearrangement links TRBV2 to TRBJ2-7, with a tentative D call TRBD2 (5 bases). The CDR3 extends over 14 amino acids. Germline-derived CDR1 and CDR2 are SNHLY and FYNNEI. The V end was cut by 6 bases, the J end by 3 bases, with 15 bases between. CDR3 residues: CASSASLAGYEQYF. CDR3 bases: TGTGCCAGCAGCGCCAGCCTAGCAGGCTACGAGCAGTACTTC.

This sequence joins TRBV7-2 and TRBJ2-2; 7 bases agree with TRBD1. V shed 5 bases, J shed 4 bases, and the junction held 7 bases outside the gene matches. This CDR3 comprises 15 residues. Germline CDR1 and CDR2: SGHTA and FQGNSA. In DNA, the CDR3 is TGTGCCAGCAGCGCACAGGGGCGAGGCACCGGGGAGCTGTTTTTT. It specifies CASSAQGRGTGELFF. Full variable domain (rest looked up from reference TRBV7-2 and TRBJ2-2): GAGVSQSPSNKVTEKGKDVELRCDPISGHTALYWYRQSLGQGLEFLIYFQGNSAPDKSGLPSDRFSAERTGGSVSTLTIQRTQQEDSAVYLCASSAQGRGTGELFFGEGSRLTVL.

CDR3 DNA sequence: TGCGCCAGCAGTCAGGCGGGGGTCTACGAGCAGTACTTC. It codes for CASSQAGVYEQYF. V and J are TRBV4-1 and TRBJ2-7; the match to TRBD2 covers 7 bases. CDR1 MGHRA and CDR2 YSYEKL come from the germline V gene. Germline trimming cut 6 bases from V and 3 bases from J; bases unmatched to any gene: 5. The CDR3 consists of 13 residues.

This clone was counted a few times. The genes are TRBV27 and TRBJ2-7, with 7 bases lining up with TRBD2. The CDR3 extends over 18 amino acids. Germline loops: CDR1 MNHEY, CDR2 SMNVEV (reference sequence). The V gene end was trimmed by 2 bases and the J gene end by 4 bases; junction bases not matched to a gene: 17. This CDR3 reads CASSLRLPGGRNWYEQYF. The CDR3 DNA is TGTGCCAGCAGTTTAAGACTCCCGGGCGGGAGAAATTGGTACGAGCAGTACTTC.

The chain links TRBV10-3 to TRBJ1-1, with 10 bases identical to TRBD1. CDR1 is ENHRY, CDR2 SYGVKD, per germline. This CDR3 has 14 residues. The ends lost 6 bases at V and 3 bases at J; junction bases unmatched: 4. CDR3 nucleotide sequence: TGTGCCATCAGCCTCGGGACAGGGGACACTGAAGCTTTCTTT. The encoded protein is CAISLGTGDTEAFF.

The chain employs TRBV7-8 and TRBJ2-7; 8 nucleotides line up with TRBD2. V lost 0 bases and J lost 4; bases outside the gene matches: 17. The CDR3 is 19 residues long. CDR1 is SGHVS and CDR2 is FQNEAQ in the germline V gene. Written as DNA, the CDR3 is TGTGCCAGCAGCTTAGCAACCGGGGGGGGGTTAGCGGGACATTACGAGCAGTACTTC. It translates to CASSLATGGGLAGHYEQYF.

The chain is built from TRBV10-3 and TRBJ2-1; 9 nucleotides match TRBD2. The V segment lost 7 bases and the J segment 4 bases; nucleotides outside the gene matches: 8. CDR1 ENHRY and CDR2 SYGVKD come from the germline V gene. The CDR3 sequence is 15 residues long. For the CDR3, the DNA is TGTGCCATCATGGGGAGCGGGAGGACGTACAATGAGCAGTTCTTC. This encodes CAIMGSGRTYNEQFF.

J is TRBJ1-1 and V is TRBV15, with TRBD1 identical over 11 bases. Trimming at V came to 5 bases and at J to 0 bases, leaving 5 bases not matched to a gene. The CDR3 loop spans 16 amino acids. Germline CDR1 is LNHNV and CDR2 is YYDKDF (reference sequence). Here the CDR3 reads CATSDGQGALNTEAFF. The CDR3 DNA is TGTGCCACCAGCGATGGACAGGGGGCGTTGAACACTGAAGCTTTCTTT.

This sequence joins TRBV14 and TRBJ2-3; possible D gene TRBD1, 6 bases. Germline CDR1 and CDR2: SGHDN and FVKESK. Between the trimmed V and J ends, which lost 1 base and 7 bases, there was a span of 12 bases. The CDR3 runs 14 residues. The CDR3 DNA is TGTGCCAGCAGCCAAGTCATGGACAGCCATACGCAGTATTTT. This gives the protein CASSQVMDSHTQYF.

The genes are TRBV19 and TRBJ1-1; D is unclear. The V end lost 8 bases, the J end lost 5 bases, and 18 bases lay between the germline ends. This CDR3 has 14 residues. Germline CDR1 and CDR2: LNHDA and SQIVND (reference sequence). CDR3 in DNA: TGTGCCAGTCGGGTGGGCGGGGAAAGTACTGAAGCTTTCTTT. The encoded protein is CASRVGGESTEAFF.

V and J are TRBV7-2 and TRBJ2-5; 11 nucleotides match TRBD2. Trimming took 3 bases from V and 3 from J; bases not matched to a gene: 6. This CDR3 is 16 amino acids long. Germline CDR1 and CDR2: SGHTA and FQGNSA. CDR3 region: CASSLQRLAGKETQYF. In DNA form, the CDR3 reads TGTGCCAGCAGCTTGCAACGACTAGCGGGAAAAGAGACCCAGTACTTC.

This chain uses TRBV7-9 with TRBJ2-3; D unclear. The CDR3 contains 14 residues. Trimming pared 4 bases from V and 2 bases from J, leaving 10 bases between. Germline loops: CDR1 SEHNR, CDR2 FQNEAQ (reference sequence). CDR3 DNA sequence: TGTGCCAGCAGCTCCTTGATAGTCACAGATACGCAGTATTTT. It encodes CASSSLIVTDTQYF. The variable domain in full, with the rest retrieved from reference TRBV7-9 and TRBJ2-3, is DTGVSQNPRHKITKRGQNVTFRCDPISEHNRLYWYRQTLGQGPEFLTYFQNEAQLEKSRLLSDRFSAERPKGSFSTLEIQRTEQGDSAMYLCASSSLIVTDTQYFGPGTRLTVL.

The chain recombines TRBV7-8 with TRBJ2-1, with 8 bases identical to TRBD2. CDR1 is SGHVS, CDR2 FQNEAQ, per germline. The ends lost 5 bases at V and 4 bases at J; junction bases unmatched: 7. This CDR3 spans 15 amino acids. As DNA, the CDR3 is TGTGCCAGCAGCGGGCCGGGGGGGCCTTACAATGAGCAGTTCTTC. Protein sequence: CASSGPGGPYNEQFF.

This chain links TRBV4-1 with TRBJ1-1, with TRBD1 matching over 8 bases. The junction had 8 bases not matched to a gene; V was cut back by 4 bases and J by 1 base. CDR1 is MGHRA, CDR2 YSYEKL, per germline. The CDR3 is 16 amino acids. CDR3 protein: CASSLEHRGSNTEAFF. Written as DNA, the CDR3 is TGCGCCAGCAGCCTCGAACACAGGGGGTCGAACACTGAAGCTTTCTTT.